What follows is one T cell receptor (beta chain) and its context. This clone occurred once. This receptor's antigen is unknown. No clone much larger than this one lies a single base away; base qualities are absent. From a lookup of the germline V gene, CDR1 and CDR2 are SGHTA and FQGTGA. The CDR3 numbers 15 residues from cysteine through phenylalanine. Only CDR3 DNA is held: 45 bases, read in frame from base 1. V is pared back by 5 bases and J by 2 bases, with 14 bases lying between the germline termini. What this sample's time point label stands for: about 28 days (+/-7) after the second vaccine dose. AZD1222 recipients whose second dose came at about 4 weeks and those whose second dose came at about 12 weeks were combined into one group, since spike-specific TCR depth and breadth did not differ between the two schedules. Vaccinee samples were obtained from the UK trials COV001 and COV002, which included a single-blind randomized controlled phase 2/3 trial of AZD1222 (ChAdOx1 nCoV-19) in healthy adults. For TCRbeta chain sequencing, PBMC samples were collected from trial participants at day 0 and at day 28 after the second dose.

These data belong to a study of T cell responses to AZD1222 COVID-19 vaccine (dated by TCRdb to about 2021). Broadly, across the study: A total of around 240 trial participants underwent TCR sequencing, of whom 207 received two doses of AZD1222 and about 25 received two doses of the MenACWY control vaccine. Trial participants were enrolled by age into 18-55, 56-69 and 70-plus year subgroups, with around 150, 28 and 57 TCR-sequenced participants respectively. Overall study outcomes, separate from this receptor: Participants were mostly white British and included more females than males, and it was suggested by the authors that clonal diversity may have been underestimated. In the small 56-69-year group, the increase in depth fell short of significance, most likely because of low power. Reportedly, close to half of the unique spike-specific TCRs recognized epitopes lying outside the regions that are mutated in the B.1.351 and B.1.1.7 variants. Conclusions about previously exposed vaccinees are limited because only six or seven AZD1222 recipients were SARS-CoV-2 seropositive at baseline. After two AZD1222 doses, both the breadth and the depth of spike-specific TCRs were significantly higher than at day 0 and than in MenACWY recipients. Vaccine-associated CD4 TCRs spanned the whole spike protein, with dominant responses in regions 160-218 and 743-854. No day 14 peak-response samples were available, so repertoires were characterized only after the peak T cell response.

The CDR3 regions of human TCRbeta chains were analyzed by immunosequencing. The authors processed their data as follows. Repertoire TCRs were checked for matches against a reference library of SARS-CoV-2-specific TCRs that had been generated using the MIRA antigen-specificity platform. Breadth meant the fraction of unique TCRs that were SARS-CoV-2-associated, whereas depth meant the fraction of total T cells that were SARS-CoV-2-associated. Using the MIRA data, each spike-specific TCR was assigned both to the spike region to which the TCR was reactive and to a CD4 or CD8 class. Log10-transformed breadth and depth values were compared by one-way ANOVA with Sidak's multiple comparisons tests. TCRdb mirrors the immuneACCESS table, restricted to in-frame sequences. Some clones are absent from its copies; in checked studies, under half trace to an unresolved V gene, and the reason for the others is unknown. From that table come the V and J calls and clone size; the DNA was used to work out D and trimming. Recorded for this sample are more than 100,000 clones; about 93% of them occurred a single time. Of the sample, around 5% is held by the ten largest clones.

Here the chain combines TRBV7-3 and TRBJ2-3, with a tentative D gene TRBD1 over 7 matching bases. The receptor was isolated from an adult who received the AZD1222 COVID-19 vaccine. Here the sequenced sample was peripheral blood, taken 28 days after the second AZD1222 dose. The DNA sequence reads TGTGCCAGCAGCCCCCAGGGGGGACACACAGATACGCAGTATTTT. This encodes CASSPQGGHTDTQYF.